These 9 T cell receptor beta chains came from one sample sequenced in a study of T-cell reconstitution after alpha-beta-depleted transplantation in children. Unique molecular identifiers were incorporated into the prepared TCRbeta library. TCRdb processed the PCR reads anew with MiXCR; each CDR3 protein has one entry. Found here are about 610,000 distinct CDR3 sequences, 10% of them singletons; the top ten hold 3.5% to 5%. Sequencing used PBMCs from the stem cell graft donor, obtained from the stem cell graft. All receptors come from a human donor who donated a stem cell graft to a child with acute myeloid leukemia.

The chain recombines TRBV29-1 with TRBJ2-3, with D tentatively TRBD1 (6 bases). V lost 7 bases and J 2 bases, leaving 13 bases between the germline ends. The length of the CDR3 is 13 residues. Germline assignment: CDR1 SQVTM and CDR2 ANQGSEA. Here the CDR3 reads CSALTGPTDTQYF. DNA for the CDR3: TGCAGCGCTCTGACAGGACCCACAGATACGCAGTATTTT.

This clonotype was observed many times. The V and J genes are TRBV29-1 and TRBJ2-1; TRBD1 matches at 11 bases. The CDR3 is made up of 15 amino acids. The germline V gene encodes CDR1 SQVTM and CDR2 ANQGSEA. The V and J ends lost 5 bases and 5 bases, in that order; junction bases with no gene match: 8. CDR3 sequence (DNA): TGCAGCGTTAGGCGTCCGGGACAGGGGGACAATGAGCAGTTCTTC. Translating gives CSVRRPGQGDNEQFF.

Only a few counts were recorded for this clonotype. The chain links TRBV10-3 to TRBJ1-6, with a tentative D call TRBD1 (5 bases). This CDR3 has 14 residues. With 6 bases removed from V and 3 bases from J, the gap between germline ends came to 9 bases. CDR1 and CDR2 from the germline V gene are ENHRY and SYGVKD. The CDR3 is CAIRKDSYNSPLHF. DNA of the CDR3: TGTGCCATCAGGAAAGACAGCTATAATTCACCCCTCCACTTT.

In this sample, this clonotype turned up a few times. V is TRBV10-3 and J is TRBJ1-5, with a weak D call TRBD1 (6 bases). CDR1 is ENHRY, CDR2 SYGVKD, per germline. V shed 6 bases and J shed 3 bases, with 9 bases lying between them. This CDR3 is built from 13 residues. The CDR3 here is CAIRDSFNQPQHF. In DNA, the CDR3 is TGTGCCATCAGGGACAGTTTCAATCAGCCCCAGCATTTT.

J is TRBJ1-2 and V is TRBV9, with unresolved D. This CDR3 is built from 12 residues. Trimming removed 1 base from V and 5 bases from J, with 6 bases in between. Germline CDR1 is SGDLS and CDR2 is YYNGEE. CDR3 in amino acids: CASSVNSYGYTF. DNA of the CDR3: TGTGCCAGCAGCGTAAATAGTTATGGCTACACCTTC.

The chain uses TRBV11-2 and TRBJ2-7, with 7 bases that match TRBD2. CDR3 length: 15 amino acids. V shed 0 bases and J 7 bases; nucleotides not matched to a gene: 9. Germline V gene lookup returns CDR1 SGHAT and CDR2 FQNNGV. The CDR3 region is CASSLEGLRGQEQYF. CDR3 sequence (DNA): TGTGCCAGCAGCTTAGAGGGACTACGCGGGCAGGAGCAGTACTTC. The full variable domain, completed using reference TRBV11-2 and TRBJ2-7, is EAGVAQSPRYKIIEKRQSVAFWCNPISGHATLYWYQQILGQGPKLLIQFQNNGVVDDSQLPKDRFSAERLKGVDSTLKIQPAKLEDSAVYLCASSLEGLRGQEQYFGPGTRLTVT.

This clonotype occurred many times. V usage is TRBV12-5 and J usage is TRBJ1-2, with D perhaps matching TRBD1 (6 bases). Germline V CDR1 and CDR2: LGHNT, FRNRAP. This CDR3 contains 14 residues. Trimming shortened V by 2 bases and J by 8 bases, and 15 bases separated the two germline ends. The CDR3 coding sequence is TGTGCTAGTGGTTTGAAACGGAGACAGGAAGGCTACACCTTC. Translating it yields CASGLKRRQEGYTF.

This clonotype was found a few times. A read error may account for a junction end that differs from germline. The chain uses TRBV7-7 and TRBJ2-5, with D perhaps TRBD1 (5 bases). The CDR3 consists of 14 residues. Germline CDR1 and CDR2: SSHAT and FNYEAQ (reference sequence). DNA for the CDR3: TGTGCTAGCAGCTCAGGGTCCTCGGGAGAGACCCAGTACTTC. Amino acids: CASSSGSSGETQYF.

This clonotype was seen more than once but under ten times. This chain connects TRBV28 to TRBJ2-1, with 7 bases lining up with TRBD2. The CDR3 has 15 amino acids. The V segment lost 8 bases and the J segment 7 bases; nucleotides outside the gene matches: 14. Germline lookup yields CDR1 MDHEN and CDR2 SYDVKM. The CDR3 loop reads CASPPDRREINEQFF. Here the CDR3 DNA reads TGTGCCAGCCCCCCCGATCGGCGGGAGATAAATGAGCAGTTCTTC. The full variable domain, its missing parts supplied by reference TRBV28 and TRBJ2-1, is DVKVTQSSRYLVKRTGEKVFLECVQDMDHENMFWYRQDPGLGLRLIYFSYDVKMKEKGDIPEGYSVSREKKERFSLILESASTNQTSMYLCASPPDRREINEQFFGPGTRLTVL.